The entry that follows covers one TCR beta chain sequence. Its antigen is still unknown. Germline values: CDR1 MNHEY, CDR2 SMNVEV (reference sequence). V lost 9 bases, J lost 6 bases, and 22 bases stayed unmatched. The CDR3 runs to 18 residues. This sample was taken from a study of beta chain features in type 1 diabetes. Background on the study: All samples together contributed about 100,000,000 sorted cells for examination. General study results and limits: Patients with Type 1 diabetes showed moderately but significantly shorter TCRB CDR3s in all four CD4+ subsets. Small HLA sub-analyses could not settle whether HLA shapes TCRB rearrangement. For patients, the naive, central memory and Treg TCRB repertoires appeared more alike than for healthy donors.

A CD45RO/CCR7/CD25/CD127/CD95/CD27 panel sorted naive, central memory, regulatory and stem cell-like memory CD4+ cells. The entirety of the isolated RNA underwent reverse transcription, so expressed TCRB transcripts were sequenced. Libraries were prepared by immunoSEQ multiplex PCR; TCRdb keeps only in-frame clonotypes and omits some of them. The table has under 200,000 clones, about 9.4% seen once. Sequencing input: central memory CD4+ T cells from blood. The rearrangement links TRBV27 to TRBJ2-1, with 8 bases fitting TRBD2. The receptor's source is a man aged 25-45 years with type 1 diabetes. CDR3 nucleotide sequence: TGTGCCAGTCACATCCCGCATTTCGGGCGGGAGGTCTCCAATGAGCAGTTCTTC. Translation gives CASHIPHFGREVSNEQFF.